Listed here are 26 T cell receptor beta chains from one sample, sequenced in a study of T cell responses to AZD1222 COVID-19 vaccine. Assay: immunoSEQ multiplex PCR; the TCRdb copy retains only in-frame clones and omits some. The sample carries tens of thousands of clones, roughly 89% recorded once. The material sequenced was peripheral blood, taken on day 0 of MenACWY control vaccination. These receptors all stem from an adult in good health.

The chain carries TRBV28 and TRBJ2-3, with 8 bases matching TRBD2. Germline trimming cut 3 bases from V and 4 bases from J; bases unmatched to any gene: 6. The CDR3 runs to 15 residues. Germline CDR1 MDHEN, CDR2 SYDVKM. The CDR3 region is CASSFSLREADTQYF. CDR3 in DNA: TGTGCCAGCAGTTTTTCGTTGCGGGAGGCAGATACGCAGTATTTT.

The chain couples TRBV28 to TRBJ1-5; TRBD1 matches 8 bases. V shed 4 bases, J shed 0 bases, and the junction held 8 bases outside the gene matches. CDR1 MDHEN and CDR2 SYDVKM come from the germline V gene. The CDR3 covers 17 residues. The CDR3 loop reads CASSSAGQGPSNQPQHF. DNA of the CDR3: TGTGCCAGCAGTTCCGCCGGACAGGGCCCTAGCAATCAGCCCCAGCATTTT.

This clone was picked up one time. DNA for the CDR3: TGTGCCAGCACTGTACAGGGGAACACTGAAGCTTTCTTT. This gives the protein CASTVQGNTEAFF. The V gene is TRBV28, the J gene TRBJ1-1; a possible D gene is TRBD1 (6 bases). Per the germline V gene, CDR1 is MDHEN and CDR2 is SYDVKM. V was shortened by 7 bases and J by 1 base, with 10 bases between the two germline ends. The CDR3 loop spans 13 amino acids.

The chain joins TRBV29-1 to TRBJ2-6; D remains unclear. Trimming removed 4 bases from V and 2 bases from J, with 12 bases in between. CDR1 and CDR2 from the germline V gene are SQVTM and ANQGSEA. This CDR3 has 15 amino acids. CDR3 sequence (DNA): TGCAGCGTTGTAGCAGGAGTTACTGGGGCCAACGTCCTGACTTTC. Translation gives CSVVAGVTGANVLTF.

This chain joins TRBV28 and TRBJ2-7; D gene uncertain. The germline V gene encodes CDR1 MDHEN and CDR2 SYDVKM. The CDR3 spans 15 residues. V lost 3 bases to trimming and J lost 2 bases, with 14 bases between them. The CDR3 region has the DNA TGTGCCAGCAGTTTGGGTGGGAATCCTACCTACGAGCAGTACTTC. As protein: CASSLGGNPTYEQYF.

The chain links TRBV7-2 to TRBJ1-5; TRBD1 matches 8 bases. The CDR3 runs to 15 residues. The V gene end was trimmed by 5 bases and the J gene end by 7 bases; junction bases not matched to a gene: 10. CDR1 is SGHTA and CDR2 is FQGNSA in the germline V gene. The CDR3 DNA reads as TGTGCCAGCAGCGTCCAGACAGGGGACGGCCAGCCCCAGCATTTT. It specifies CASSVQTGDGQPQHF.

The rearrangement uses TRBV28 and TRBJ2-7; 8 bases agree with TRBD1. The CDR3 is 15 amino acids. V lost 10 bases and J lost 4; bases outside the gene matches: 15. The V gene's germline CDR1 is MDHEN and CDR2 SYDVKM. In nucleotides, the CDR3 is TGTGCCACCGTTGCCTCCGGACAGGGCGATTACGAGCAGTACTTC. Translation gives CATVASGQGDYEQYF. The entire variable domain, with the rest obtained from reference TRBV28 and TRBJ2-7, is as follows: DVKVTQSSRYLVKRTGEKVFLECVQDMDHENMFWYRQDPGLGLRLIYFSYDVKMKEKGDIPEGYSVSREKKERFSLILESASTNQTSMYLCATVASGQGDYEQYFGPGTRLTVT.

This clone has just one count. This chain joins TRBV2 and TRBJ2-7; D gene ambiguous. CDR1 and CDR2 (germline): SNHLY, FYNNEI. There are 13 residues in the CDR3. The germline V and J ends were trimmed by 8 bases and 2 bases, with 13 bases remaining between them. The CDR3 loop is CASSRRRTYEQYF. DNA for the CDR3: TGTGCCAGCTCTAGAAGGCGGACCTACGAGCAGTACTTC.

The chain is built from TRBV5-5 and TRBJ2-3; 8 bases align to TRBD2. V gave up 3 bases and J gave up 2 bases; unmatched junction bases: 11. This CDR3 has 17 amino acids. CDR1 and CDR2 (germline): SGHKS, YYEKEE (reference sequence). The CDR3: CASSSKGAGGYTDTQYF. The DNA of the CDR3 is TGTGCCAGCAGCTCCAAAGGGGCGGGGGGATACACAGATACGCAGTATTTT.

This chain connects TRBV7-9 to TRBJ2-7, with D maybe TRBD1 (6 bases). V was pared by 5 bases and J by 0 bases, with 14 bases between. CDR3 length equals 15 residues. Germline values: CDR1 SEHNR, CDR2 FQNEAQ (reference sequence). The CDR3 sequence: CASSQRTVSSYEQYF. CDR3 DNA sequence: TGTGCCAGCAGCCAAAGGACAGTGAGCTCCTACGAGCAGTACTTC.

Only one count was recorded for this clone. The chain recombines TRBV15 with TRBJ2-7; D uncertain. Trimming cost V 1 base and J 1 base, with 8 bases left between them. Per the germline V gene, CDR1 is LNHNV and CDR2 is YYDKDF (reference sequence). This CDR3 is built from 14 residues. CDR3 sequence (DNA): TGTGCCACCAGCAGAGGCGGAGATTCCTACGAGCAGTACTTC. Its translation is CATSRGGDSYEQYF.

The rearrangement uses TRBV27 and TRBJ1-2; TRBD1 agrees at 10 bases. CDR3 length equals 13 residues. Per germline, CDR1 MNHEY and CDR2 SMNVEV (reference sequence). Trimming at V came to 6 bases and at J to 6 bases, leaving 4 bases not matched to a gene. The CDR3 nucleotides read TGTGCCAGCAGGAGACAGGGGGCTCATGGCTACACCTTC. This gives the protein CASRRQGAHGYTF.

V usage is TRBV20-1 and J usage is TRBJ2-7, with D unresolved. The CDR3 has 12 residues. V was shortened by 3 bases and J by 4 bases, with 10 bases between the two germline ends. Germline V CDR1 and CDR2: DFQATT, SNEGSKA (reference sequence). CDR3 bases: TGCAGTGCTAGTTATGACCCTTACGAGCAGTACTTC. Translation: CSASYDPYEQYF.

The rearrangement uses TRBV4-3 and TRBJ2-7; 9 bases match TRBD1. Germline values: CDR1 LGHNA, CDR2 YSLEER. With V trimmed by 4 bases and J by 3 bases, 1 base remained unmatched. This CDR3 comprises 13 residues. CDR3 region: CASSRGQGYEQYF. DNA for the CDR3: TGCGCCAGCAGCCGGGGACAGGGCTACGAGCAGTACTTC.

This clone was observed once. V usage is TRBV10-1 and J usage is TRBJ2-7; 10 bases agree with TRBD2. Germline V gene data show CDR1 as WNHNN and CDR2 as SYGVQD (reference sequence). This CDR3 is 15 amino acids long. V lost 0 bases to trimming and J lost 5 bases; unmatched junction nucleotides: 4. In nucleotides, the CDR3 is TGCGCCAGCAGTGAGTCTTTAGCGGGGGGTAACGAGCAGTACTTC. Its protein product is CASSESLAGGNEQYF.

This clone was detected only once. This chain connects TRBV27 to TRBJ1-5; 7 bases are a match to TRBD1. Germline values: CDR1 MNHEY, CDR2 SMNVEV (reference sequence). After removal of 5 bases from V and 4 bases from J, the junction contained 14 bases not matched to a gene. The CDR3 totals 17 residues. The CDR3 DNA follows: TGTGCCAGCAGTACAGGGACCGGGGGGACAGCGAATCAGCCCCAGCATTTT. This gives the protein CASSTGTGGTANQPQHF.

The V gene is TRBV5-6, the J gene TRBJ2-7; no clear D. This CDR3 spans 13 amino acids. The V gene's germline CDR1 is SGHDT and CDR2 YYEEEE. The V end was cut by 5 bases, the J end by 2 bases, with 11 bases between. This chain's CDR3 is CASRRDTAYEQYF. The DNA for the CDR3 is TGTGCCAGCAGAAGAGACACGGCCTACGAGCAGTACTTC.

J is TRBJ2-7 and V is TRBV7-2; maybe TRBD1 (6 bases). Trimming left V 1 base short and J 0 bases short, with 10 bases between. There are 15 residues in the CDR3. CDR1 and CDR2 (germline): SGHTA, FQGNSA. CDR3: CASSLVGQSSYEQYF. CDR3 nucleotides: TGTGCCAGCAGCTTAGTCGGACAGAGCTCCTACGAGCAGTACTTC.

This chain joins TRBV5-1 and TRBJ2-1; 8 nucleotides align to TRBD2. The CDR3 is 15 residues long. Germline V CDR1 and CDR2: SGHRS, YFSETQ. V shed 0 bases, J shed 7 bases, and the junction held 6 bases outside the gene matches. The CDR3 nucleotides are TGCGCCAGCAGCTTGGCAGCGGGAGCTTCGAATGAGCAGTTCTTC. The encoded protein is CASSLAAGASNEQFF.

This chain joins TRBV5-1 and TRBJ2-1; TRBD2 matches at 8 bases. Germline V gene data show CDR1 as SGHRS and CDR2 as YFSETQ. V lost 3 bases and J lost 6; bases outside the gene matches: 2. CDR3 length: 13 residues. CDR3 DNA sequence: TGCGCCAGCAGCTATACTAGCGGCAATGAGCAGTTCTTC. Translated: CASSYTSGNEQFF. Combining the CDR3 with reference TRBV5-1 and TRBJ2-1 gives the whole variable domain KAGVTQTPRYLIKTRGQQVTLSCSPISGHRSVSWYQQTPGQGLQFLFEYFSETQRNKGNFPGRFSGRQFSNSRSEMNVSTLELGDSALYLCASSYTSGNEQFFGPGTRLTVL.

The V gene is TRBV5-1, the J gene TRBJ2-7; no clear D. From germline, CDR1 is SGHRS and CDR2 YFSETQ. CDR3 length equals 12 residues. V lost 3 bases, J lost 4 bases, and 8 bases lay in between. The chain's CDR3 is CASSSTDYEQYF. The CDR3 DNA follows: TGCGCCAGCAGCTCGACTGATTACGAGCAGTACTTC.

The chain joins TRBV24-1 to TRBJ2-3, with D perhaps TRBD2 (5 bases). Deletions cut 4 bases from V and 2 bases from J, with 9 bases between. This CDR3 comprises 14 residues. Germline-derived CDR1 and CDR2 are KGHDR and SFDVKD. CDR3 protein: CATSESGYTDTQYF. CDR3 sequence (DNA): TGTGCCACCAGTGAGTCGGGGTACACAGATACGCAGTATTTT.

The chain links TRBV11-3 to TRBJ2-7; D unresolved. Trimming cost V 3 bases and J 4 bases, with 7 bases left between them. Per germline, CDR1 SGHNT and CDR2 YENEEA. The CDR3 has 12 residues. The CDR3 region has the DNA TGTGCCAGCAGCTTCGAAGGGTACGAGCAGTACTTC. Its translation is CASSFEGYEQYF.

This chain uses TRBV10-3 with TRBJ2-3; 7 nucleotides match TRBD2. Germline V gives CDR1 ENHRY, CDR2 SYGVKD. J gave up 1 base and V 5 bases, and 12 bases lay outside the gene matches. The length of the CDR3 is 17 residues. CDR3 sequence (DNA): TGTGCCATCAGTAGCTCCGGACTAGTTCGGGGCACAGATACGCAGTATTTT. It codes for CAISSSGLVRGTDTQYF.

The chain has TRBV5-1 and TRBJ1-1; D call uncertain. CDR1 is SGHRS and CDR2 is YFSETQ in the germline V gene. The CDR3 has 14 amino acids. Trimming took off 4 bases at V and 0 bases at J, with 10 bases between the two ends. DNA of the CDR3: TGCGCCAGCAGCCTGACAACACTGAACACTGAAGCTTTCTTT. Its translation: CASSLTTLNTEAFF.

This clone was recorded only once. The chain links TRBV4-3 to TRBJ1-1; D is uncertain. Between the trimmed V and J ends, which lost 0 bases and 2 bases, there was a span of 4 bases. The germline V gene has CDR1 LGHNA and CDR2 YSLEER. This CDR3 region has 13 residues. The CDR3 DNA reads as TGCGCCAGCAGCCAAGACCGTAACACTGAAGCTTTCTTT. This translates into CASSQDRNTEAFF.